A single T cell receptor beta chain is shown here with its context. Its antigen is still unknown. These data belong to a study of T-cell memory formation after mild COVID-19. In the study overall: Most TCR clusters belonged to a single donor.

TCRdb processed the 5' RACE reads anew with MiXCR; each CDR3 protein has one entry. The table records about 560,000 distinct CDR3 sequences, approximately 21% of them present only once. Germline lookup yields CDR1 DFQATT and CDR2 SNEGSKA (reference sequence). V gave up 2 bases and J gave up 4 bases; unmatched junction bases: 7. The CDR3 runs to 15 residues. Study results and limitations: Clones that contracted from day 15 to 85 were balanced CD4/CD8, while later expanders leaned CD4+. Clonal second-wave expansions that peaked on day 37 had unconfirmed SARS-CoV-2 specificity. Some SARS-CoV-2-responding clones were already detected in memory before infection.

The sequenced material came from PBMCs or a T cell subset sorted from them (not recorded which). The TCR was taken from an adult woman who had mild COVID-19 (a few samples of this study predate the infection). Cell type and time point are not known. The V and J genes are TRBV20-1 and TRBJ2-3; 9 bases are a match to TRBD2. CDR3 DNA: TGCAGTGCTAGAAAGCCTAGCGGGGCCCCAGATACGCAGTATTTT. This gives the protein CSARKPSGAPDTQYF.